The 5 T cell receptor beta chains presented below share a single source sample, sequenced in a study of post-analysis software for immune sequencing data. Antigens for these TCRs are unknown. Study findings and constraints: Controls had lower frequencies than patients of roughly five TRBV segments, which included TRBV5-6, TRBV5-1 and TRBV20-1.

Prepared libraries of TCR beta cDNA carried unique molecular identifiers. TCRdb called the PCR reads again in MiXCR, with one record for every CDR3 protein. Altogether about 820,000 distinct CDR3 sequences are present, approximately 50% being singletons, with the ten largest covering approximately 4.5%. Sample: blood. The source is a girl aged 5-17 years with multiple sclerosis.

This rearrangement joins TRBV27 to TRBJ2-1, with 7 nucleotides matching TRBD2. This CDR3 spans 16 amino acids. CDR1 and CDR2 (germline): MNHEY, SMNVEV (reference sequence). V dropped 5 bases and J dropped 8; count of bases not matched to a gene: 15. The CDR3 reads CASSSRGLVSQYEQFF. The CDR3 region has the DNA TGTGCCAGCAGTAGCCGAGGACTAGTCTCCCAATATGAGCAGTTCTTC.

This clonotype was seen only a few times. The chain is built from TRBV11-2 and TRBJ2-1; a possible D gene is TRBD1 (7 bases). The V end was cut by 2 bases, the J end by 1 base, with 15 bases between. CDR3 length: 17 residues. Germline CDR1 SGHAT, CDR2 FQNNGV. This chain's CDR3 is CASSLRGLALSYNEQFF. CDR3 sequence (DNA): TGTGCCAGCAGCTTAAGGGGGCTAGCGCTTTCCTACAATGAGCAGTTCTTC.

The J gene is TRBJ2-7, the V gene TRBV20-1, with 9 bases fitting TRBD2. TRBJ2-5 explains the end of the DNA better; the J call may be wrong. There are 16 residues in the CDR3. Germline CDR1 DFQATT, CDR2 SNEGSKA (reference sequence). CDR3 DNA sequence: TGCAGTGCTAGAGATCGTAGCGGGAGTGACGAAGAGACCCAGTACTTC. The encoded protein is CSARDRSGSDEETQYF.

Comment on this clonotype: Relative to the germline gene, one junction end is altered; a read error may explain this. J is TRBJ2-7 and V is TRBV12-3 or TRBV12-4, with 8 bases fitting TRBD2. The CDR3 runs to 14 residues. For the CDR3, the DNA is TGTGCCAACAGTTTTCGAGCGGGAGTTTACGAGCAGTACTTC. It translates to CANSFRAGVYEQYF.

The chain has TRBV7-9 and TRBJ1-5; D unresolved. The CDR3 loop spans 15 amino acids. Germline V gene lookup returns CDR1 SEHNR and CDR2 FQNEAQ (reference sequence). Trimming pared 3 bases from V and 0 bases from J, leaving 9 bases between. The CDR3 sequence is CASSFGSNSNQPQHF. In nucleotides, the CDR3 is TGTGCCAGCAGCTTCGGTTCAAATAGCAATCAGCCCCAGCATTTT.